Here is one T cell receptor (beta chain) with its context. This sample is part of a study of blood T cell repertoires in COVID-19. Study-level information: PBMCs, B-cell-depleted T cells, or T cells provided the cDNA or gDNA that made up the material.

The V and J ends lost 4 bases and 8 bases respectively, with 12 bases between them. This CDR3 spans 13 amino acids. In germline, CDR1 is SGHRS, CDR2 YFSETQ. Original methodology: The authors estimated nucleated cell counts from reference gene primer amplification. TCRdb's table, derived via immunoSEQ multiplex PCR, lists solely in-frame clones and lacks some. For V, J and clone size, that table is used; D and trimming come from the DNA. The sample holds some 45,000 clones, 65% to 85% seen once. The chain recombines TRBV5-1 with TRBJ2-2; perhaps TRBD1 as D (6 bases). The TCR was taken from a man older than 75 in a cohort sampled during active COVID-19. The sequenced sample consisted of peripheral blood. The CDR3 spells CASSLGTTGELFF. The CDR3 DNA reads TGCGCCAGCAGCCTTGGGACAACTGGGGAGCTGTTTTTT.